Following are 27 T cell receptor beta chains from one sample sequenced in a study of shared clonotypes between healthy human individuals (dated by TCRdb to between 2020 and 2021). Library preparation employed the immunoSEQ multiplex PCR assay. The source is immuneACCESS, and TCRdb retained only in-frame sequences with V and J called. Part of the clones is not carried over; for the studies checked, unresolved V genes explain less than half of this, and the remainder is unexplained. The sample table lists about 1 million clones, around 74% of them with a count of one. The ten top clones hold approximately 1.5% of the sample. The sequenced material came from memory CD4+ T cells sorted from blood. The cell subset or site tag for this specimen amounts to: CD45RA-negative fraction. These receptors all stem from a man between 18 and 29 years old in good health.

This chain links TRBV5-6 with TRBJ2-7, with D possibly TRBD2 on 5 matching bases. CDR1 and CDR2 (germline): SGHDT, YYEEEE. Trimming pared 5 bases from V and 6 bases from J, leaving 12 bases between. The CDR3 contains 12 residues. Here the CDR3 reads CASRALAGEQYF. CDR3 nucleotide sequence: TGTGCCAGCAGAGCGCTAGCCGGCGAGCAGTACTTC.

V usage is TRBV25-1 and J usage is TRBJ2-1, with D maybe TRBD2 (6 bases). The V end was cut by 3 bases, the J end by 7 bases, with 13 bases between. Per germline, CDR1 MGHDK and CDR2 SYGVNS. This CDR3 comprises 14 residues. The DNA of the CDR3 is TGTGCCAGCAGTGACCCCCTTGGAGGGAATGAGCAGTTCTTC. Residues: CASSDPLGGNEQFF.

In regard to this clone: Within the sample, other DNA sequences also encode this same CDR3. This sequence joins TRBV5-1 and TRBJ2-5; a possible D gene is TRBD1 (8 bases). CDR3 length: 14 amino acids. With 4 bases removed from V and 5 bases from J, the gap between germline ends came to 15 bases. Per germline, CDR1 SGHRS and CDR2 YFSETQ. CDR3 protein: CASSPVQGGETQYF. The CDR3 DNA reads as TGCGCCAGCAGCCCCGTACAGGGGGGGGAGACCCAGTACTTC.

The table lists this clone with a few counts. The J gene is TRBJ1-5, the V gene TRBV7-9, with D unclear. The CDR3 extends over 14 amino acids. Germline CDR1 is SEHNR and CDR2 is FQNEAQ (reference sequence). Trimming pared 3 bases from V and 1 base from J, leaving 7 bases between. As DNA, the CDR3 is TGTGCCAGCAGCTTCGAGGACAGCAATCAGCCCCAGCATTTT. Amino acids: CASSFEDSNQPQHF. The whole variable domain, filled in from reference TRBV7-9 and TRBJ1-5, reads DTGVSQNPRHKITKRGQNVTFRCDPISEHNRLYWYRQTLGQGPEFLTYFQNEAQLEKSRLLSDRFSAERPKGSFSTLEIQRTEQGDSAMYLCASSFEDSNQPQHFGDGTRLSIL.

The genes are TRBV5-1 and TRBJ2-5; 15 bases fit TRBD2. Trimming took 0 bases from V and 2 from J; bases not matched to a gene: 2. Per the germline V gene, CDR1 is SGHRS and CDR2 is YFSETQ. The CDR3 has 17 amino acids. DNA of the CDR3: TGCGCCAGCAGCTTGGCGGGACTAGCGGGAGGTCAAGAGACCCAGTACTTC. Its translation is CASSLAGLAGGQETQYF.

With regard to this clone: The same CDR3 also results from other DNA sequences found in this sample. The chain couples TRBV7-2 to TRBJ2-5; 10 positions match TRBD2. Germline V gives CDR1 SGHTA, CDR2 FQGNSA. This CDR3 has 14 amino acids. After removal of 4 bases from V and 2 bases from J, the junction contained 1 base not matched to a gene. CDR3 region: CASSWTSGQETQYF. The DNA for the CDR3 is TGTGCCAGCAGCTGGACTAGCGGTCAAGAGACCCAGTACTTC.

This chain connects TRBV18 to TRBJ2-5, with D uncertain. CDR1 is KGHSH and CDR2 is LQKENI in the germline V gene. V was clipped by 3 bases and J by 5 bases, with 19 bases between them. CDR3 length: 16 amino acids. The CDR3 coding sequence is TGTGCCAGCTCACCCTTCTCTCTAGGACCTCGGGAGACCCAGTACTTC. Residues: CASSPFSLGPRETQYF.

V and J are TRBV7-2 and TRBJ1-2, with a weak D call TRBD1 (6 bases). CDR3 size: 13 residues. Trimming took off 2 bases at V and 4 bases at J, with 8 bases between the two ends. The germline CDR1 and CDR2 sequences are SGHTA and FQGNSA. The CDR3 nucleotides are TGTGCCAGCAGCTTAACAGGGCTCTATGGCTACACCTTC. This translates into CASSLTGLYGYTF.

V and J are TRBV10-3 and TRBJ1-2, with a possible D match to TRBD1 (5 bases). Germline lookup yields CDR1 ENHRY and CDR2 SYGVKD. The CDR3 has 15 residues. Trimming pared 0 bases from V and 6 bases from J, leaving 14 bases between. CDR3 protein: CAISESGGGGHGYTF. DNA of the CDR3: TGTGCCATCAGTGAGTCTGGGGGAGGAGGCCATGGCTACACCTTC.

This rearrangement joins TRBV18 to TRBJ2-7; D is unresolved. There are 15 residues in the CDR3. Trimming took 0 bases from V and 4 from J, leaving 13 bases between them. Germline-derived CDR1 and CDR2 are KGHSH and LQKENI. The CDR3 sequence: CASSPPQRTTYEQYF. CDR3 bases: TGTGCCAGCTCACCACCTCAGCGCACGACGTACGAGCAGTACTTC.

The J gene is TRBJ1-2, the V gene TRBV5-6; weak D call: TRBD1 (5 bases). The ends were cut back, 1 base at V and 2 bases at J, with 9 bases in the middle. The CDR3 extends over 14 amino acids. The V gene's germline CDR1 is SGHDT and CDR2 YYEEEE. The CDR3 loop reads CASSLQGENYGYTF. The CDR3 bases are TGTGCCAGCAGCTTGCAGGGAGAAAACTATGGCTACACCTTC.

This clone was picked up a small number of times. The chain links TRBV9 to TRBJ2-3, with TRBD1 as a possible D gene (5 bases). CDR1 and CDR2 from the germline V gene are SGDLS and YYNGEE. The CDR3 runs to 14 residues. Between the trimmed V and J ends, which lost 4 bases and 5 bases, there was a span of 14 bases. The CDR3 here is CASSPQTAGDTQYF. In nucleotides, the CDR3 is TGTGCCAGCAGCCCACAGACAGCCGGAGATACGCAGTATTTT.

The gene calls are TRBV7-2 and TRBJ2-6; D call uncertain. V gave up 7 bases and J gave up 0 bases, with 13 bases separating them. CDR3 length: 16 residues. Germline V gene data show CDR1 as SGHTA and CDR2 as FQGNSA. The CDR3 is CASKNSPASGANVLTF. The CDR3, as DNA: TGTGCCAGCAAAAACAGCCCCGCCTCTGGGGCCAACGTCCTGACTTTC. Full variable domain (rest looked up from reference TRBV7-2 and TRBJ2-6): GAGVSQSPSNKVTEKGKDVELRCDPISGHTALYWYRQSLGQGLEFLIYFQGNSAPDKSGLPSDRFSAERTGGSVSTLTIQRTQQEDSAVYLCASKNSPASGANVLTFGAGSRLTVL.

This rearrangement joins TRBV5-1 to TRBJ2-7, with TRBD1 identical over 9 bases. After removal of 4 bases from V and 4 bases from J, the junction contained 9 bases not matched to a gene. Germline loops: CDR1 SGHRS, CDR2 YFSETQ. The CDR3 is 15 amino acids. This chain's CDR3 is CASSLNDRGIYEQYF. For the CDR3, the DNA is TGCGCCAGCAGCCTTAATGACAGGGGGATATACGAGCAGTACTTC.

The CDR3 region has the DNA TGCGCCAGCAGCTTCTTCGGAGCAGAGACCCAGTACTTC. This gives the protein CASSFFGAETQYF. The rearrangement links TRBV5-1 to TRBJ2-5; no clear D gene. The CDR3 covers 13 residues. The V gene's germline CDR1 is SGHRS and CDR2 YFSETQ. The germline V and J ends were trimmed by 2 bases and 4 bases, with 9 bases remaining between them. Full variable domain (remainder filled in from reference TRBV5-1 and TRBJ2-5): KAGVTQTPRYLIKTRGQQVTLSCSPISGHRSVSWYQQTPGQGLQFLFEYFSETQRNKGNFPGRFSGRQFSNSRSEMNVSTLELGDSALYLCASSFFGAETQYFGPGTRLLVL.

This clone appeared once. The chain is built from TRBV19 and TRBJ1-6; D is unresolved. The CDR3 has 15 residues. The germline gives CDR1 LNHDA, CDR2 SQIVND (reference sequence). V shed 4 bases and J shed 4 bases, with 11 bases lying between them. The CDR3 nucleotides are TGTGCCAGTAGTACCGTCCGGGAGTATAATTCACCCCTCCACTTT. The encoded protein is CASSTVREYNSPLHF.

This clone was observed a few times. Other DNA sequences from this sample encode an identical CDR3 as well. DNA for the CDR3: TGTGCCAGCAGCCCGCGGGGTCCCTCTGGAAACACCATATATTTT. Protein: CASSPRGPSGNTIYF. The V and J genes are TRBV7-2 and TRBJ1-3; no firm D call. The V and J ends lost 5 bases and 0 bases respectively, with 11 bases between them. CDR3 length equals 15 residues. Germline assignment: CDR1 SGHTA and CDR2 FQGNSA.

Note on this clone: The same CDR3 arises from other DNA sequences in this sample as well. The chain couples TRBV18 to TRBJ2-5; possibly TRBD1 for D (6 bases). CDR1 is KGHSH, CDR2 LQKENI, per germline. Trimming pared 3 bases from V and 4 bases from J, leaving 12 bases between. The CDR3 is 14 residues long. CDR3 protein: CASSPGTRGETQYF. In DNA, the CDR3 is TGTGCCAGCTCACCCGGGACCAGGGGAGAGACCCAGTACTTC.

This clone has just one count. The chain recombines TRBV5-5 with TRBJ1-1; D call uncertain. CDR3 length: 13 residues. V shed 5 bases and J shed 3 bases, with 11 bases lying between them. Germline V gives CDR1 SGHKS, CDR2 YYEKEE (reference sequence). The CDR3 nucleotides are TGTGCCAGCAGTTGGGCGGCATACACTGAAGCTTTCTTT. Translated: CASSWAAYTEAFF.

Points on this clone: An end of the junction does not agree with germline; a read error may underlie this. This chain connects TRBV7-2 to TRBJ2-1, with 11 bases aligning to TRBD2. Germline V gene lookup returns CDR1 SGHTA and CDR2 FQGNSA. The CDR3 runs to 18 residues. This CDR3 reads CASSFGSGRVLSHNEQFF. The CDR3 region has the DNA TGTGCCAGCAGCTTCGGTAGCGGGAGGGTCCTCTCCCACAATGAGCAGTTCTTC.

This chain joins TRBV11-2 and TRBJ2-5; tentative D call: TRBD2 (6 bases). V lost 3 bases to trimming and J lost 4 bases, with 12 bases between them. This CDR3 is built from 14 residues. CDR1 and CDR2 (germline): SGHAT, FQNNGV. The CDR3, as DNA: TGTGCCAGCAGCTTCGGGACTCCGGGAGAGACCCAGTACTTC. This sequence encodes CASSFGTPGETQYF.

J is TRBJ1-5 and V is TRBV2; D possibly corresponds to TRBD1 (6 bases). Germline CDR1 SNHLY, CDR2 FYNNEI. This CDR3 has 13 residues. V dropped 6 bases and J dropped 3 bases, with 9 bases sitting between them. The CDR3 protein is CASRWTANQPQHF. Here the CDR3 DNA reads TGTGCCAGCAGATGGACAGCCAATCAGCCCCAGCATTTT. Together with reference TRBV2 and TRBJ1-5, the CDR3 gives the full variable domain: EPEVTQTPSHQVTQMGQEVILRCVPISNHLYFYWYRQILGQKVEFLVSFYNNEISEKSEIFDDQFSVERPDGSNFTLKIRSTKLEDSAMYFCASRWTANQPQHFGDGTRLSIL.

Remarks on this clone: The same CDR3 arises from other DNA sequences in this sample as well. The genes are TRBV6-1 and TRBJ2-5; D unresolved. Germline V gives CDR1 MNHNS, CDR2 SASEGT. The CDR3 loop spans 12 amino acids. Trimming stripped 2 bases from V and 5 bases from J, with 6 bases between. In DNA, the CDR3 is TGTGCCAGCAGTGAAAGGGTCGAGACCCAGTACTTC. This encodes CASSERVETQYF.

The chain recombines TRBV30 with TRBJ2-5, with unresolved D. The ends were cut back, 1 base at V and 4 bases at J, with 7 bases in the middle. CDR1 and CDR2 (germline): GTSNPN, SVGIG (reference sequence). This CDR3 region has 12 residues. This CDR3 is CAWSELGETQYF. CDR3 coding DNA: TGTGCCTGGAGTGAGTTGGGAGAGACCCAGTACTTC.

The CDR3 DNA is TGCGCCAGCAGCCGCCGACTAGCGGGAGCTTCAGATACGCAGTATTTT. Translation: CASSRRLAGASDTQYF. V gene TRBV4-1 combines with J gene TRBJ2-3, with 12 bases lining up with TRBD2. The CDR3 consists of 16 residues. After removal of 4 bases from V and 4 bases from J, the junction contained 6 bases not matched to a gene. Germline V gene data show CDR1 as MGHRA and CDR2 as YSYEKL.

The CDR3 DNA reads as TGTGCCTGGAGTACCGCCCGGGGGTATGGCTACACCTTC. The encoded protein is CAWSTARGYGYTF. This chain uses TRBV30 with TRBJ1-2, with D perhaps matching TRBD1 (5 bases). This CDR3 has 13 residues. Germline CDR1 is GTSNPN and CDR2 is SVGIG (reference sequence). Trimming stripped 2 bases from V and 5 bases from J, with 12 bases between.

The CDR3 DNA reads as TGTGCCAGCAGCTTATTAGCGGGGGTCTCCACAGATACGCAGTATTTT. As protein: CASSLLAGVSTDTQYF. V and J are TRBV7-9 and TRBJ2-3; 9 bases line up with TRBD2. Per germline, CDR1 SEHNR and CDR2 FQNEAQ (reference sequence). V gave up 2 bases and J gave up 2 bases; unmatched junction bases: 5. The CDR3 consists of 16 residues.